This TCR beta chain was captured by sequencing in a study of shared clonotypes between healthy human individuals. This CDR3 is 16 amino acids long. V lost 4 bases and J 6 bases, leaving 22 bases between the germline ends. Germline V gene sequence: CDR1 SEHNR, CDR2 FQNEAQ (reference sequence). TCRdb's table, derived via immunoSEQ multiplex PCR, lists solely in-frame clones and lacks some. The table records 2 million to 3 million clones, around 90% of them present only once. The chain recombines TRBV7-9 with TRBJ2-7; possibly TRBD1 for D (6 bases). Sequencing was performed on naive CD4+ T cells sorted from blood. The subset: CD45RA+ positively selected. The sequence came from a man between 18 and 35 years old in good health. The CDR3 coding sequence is TGTGCCAGCAGCTCCTTTGTGGCCCCGCAAGGGGGCGAGCAGTACTTC. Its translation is CASSSFVAPQGGEQYF.